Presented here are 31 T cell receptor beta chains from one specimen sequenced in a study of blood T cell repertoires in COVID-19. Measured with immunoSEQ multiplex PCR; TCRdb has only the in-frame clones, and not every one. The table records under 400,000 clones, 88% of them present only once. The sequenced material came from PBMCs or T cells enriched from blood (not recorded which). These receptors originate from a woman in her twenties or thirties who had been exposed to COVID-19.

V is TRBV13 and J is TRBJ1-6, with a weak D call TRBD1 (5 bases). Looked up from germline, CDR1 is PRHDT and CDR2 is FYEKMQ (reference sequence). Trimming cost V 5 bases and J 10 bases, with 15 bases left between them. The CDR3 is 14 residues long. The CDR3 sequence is CASSRLGQQSPLHF. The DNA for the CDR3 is TGTGCCAGCAGCCGACTGGGGCAACAGTCACCCCTCCACTTT.

The CDR3 here is CASSLQGVVNEQYF. The CDR3 DNA follows: TGTGCCAGCAGCTTACAGGGGGTGGTGAACGAGCAGTACTTC. The chain combines TRBV7-3 with TRBJ2-7; 7 positions agree with TRBD1. V was pared by 2 bases and J by 5 bases, with 6 bases of the junction left unmatched. CDR1 and CDR2 (germline): SGHTA, FQGTGA. The CDR3 runs 14 residues.

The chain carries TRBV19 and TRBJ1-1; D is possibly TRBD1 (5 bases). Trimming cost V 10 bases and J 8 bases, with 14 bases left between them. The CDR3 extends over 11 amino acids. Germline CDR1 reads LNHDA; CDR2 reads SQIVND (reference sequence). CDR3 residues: CATARQREAFF. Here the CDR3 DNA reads TGTGCCACCGCCCGACAGAGAGAAGCTTTCTTT. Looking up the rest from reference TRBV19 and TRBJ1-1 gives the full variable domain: DGGITQSPKYLFRKEGQNVTLSCEQNLNHDAMYWYRQDPGQGLRLIYYSQIVNDFQKGDIAEGYSVSREKKESFPLTVTSAQKNPTAFYLCATARQREAFFGQGTRLTVV.

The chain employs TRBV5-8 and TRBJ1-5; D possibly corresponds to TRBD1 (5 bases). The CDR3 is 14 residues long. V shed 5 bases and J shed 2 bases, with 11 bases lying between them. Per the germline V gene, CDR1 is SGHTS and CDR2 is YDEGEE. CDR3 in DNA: TGTGCCAGCAGGACCAGCAGGGGCAATCAGCCCCAGCATTTT. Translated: CASRTSRGNQPQHF.

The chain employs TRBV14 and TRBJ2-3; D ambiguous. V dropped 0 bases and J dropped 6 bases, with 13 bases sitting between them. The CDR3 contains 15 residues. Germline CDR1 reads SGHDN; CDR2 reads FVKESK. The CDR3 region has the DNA TGTGCCAGCAGCCAAGATATTGCGGTGTGGGATACGCAGTATTTT. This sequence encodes CASSQDIAVWDTQYF.

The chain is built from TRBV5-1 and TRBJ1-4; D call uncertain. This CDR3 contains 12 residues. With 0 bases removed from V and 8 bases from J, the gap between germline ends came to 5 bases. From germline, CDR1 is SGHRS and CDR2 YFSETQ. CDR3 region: CASSLDSEKLFF. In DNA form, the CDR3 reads TGCGCCAGCAGCTTGGACAGCGAAAAACTGTTTTTT. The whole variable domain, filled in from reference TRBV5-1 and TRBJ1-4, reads KAGVTQTPRYLIKTRGQQVTLSCSPISGHRSVSWYQQTPGQGLQFLFEYFSETQRNKGNFPGRFSGRQFSNSRSEMNVSTLELGDSALYLCASSLDSEKLFFGSGTQLSVL.

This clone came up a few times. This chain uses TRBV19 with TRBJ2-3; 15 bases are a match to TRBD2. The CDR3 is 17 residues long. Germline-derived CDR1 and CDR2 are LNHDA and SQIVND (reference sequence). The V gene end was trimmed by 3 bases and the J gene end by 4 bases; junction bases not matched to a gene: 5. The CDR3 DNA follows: TGTGCCAGTAGTATCTGGACTAGCGGGAGGGCCGCAGATACGCAGTATTTT. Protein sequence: CASSIWTSGRAADTQYF.

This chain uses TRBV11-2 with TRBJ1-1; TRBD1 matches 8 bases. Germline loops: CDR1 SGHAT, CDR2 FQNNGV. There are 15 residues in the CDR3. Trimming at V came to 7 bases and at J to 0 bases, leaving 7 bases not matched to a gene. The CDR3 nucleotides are TGTGCCAGCACCTACCCAGGGGGCCTGAACACTGAAGCTTTCTTT. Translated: CASTYPGGLNTEAFF. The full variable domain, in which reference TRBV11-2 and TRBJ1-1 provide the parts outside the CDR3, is EAGVAQSPRYKIIEKRQSVAFWCNPISGHATLYWYQQILGQGPKLLIQFQNNGVVDDSQLPKDRFSAERLKGVDSTLKIQPAKLEDSAVYLCASTYPGGLNTEAFFGQGTRLTVV.

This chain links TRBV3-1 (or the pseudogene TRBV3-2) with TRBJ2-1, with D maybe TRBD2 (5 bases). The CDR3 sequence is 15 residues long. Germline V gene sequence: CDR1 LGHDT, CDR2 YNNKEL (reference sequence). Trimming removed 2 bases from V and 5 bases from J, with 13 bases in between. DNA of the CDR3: TGTGCCAGCAGCCAAATGGGAGACAACAACAATGAGCAGTTCTTC. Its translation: CASSQMGDNNNEQFF.

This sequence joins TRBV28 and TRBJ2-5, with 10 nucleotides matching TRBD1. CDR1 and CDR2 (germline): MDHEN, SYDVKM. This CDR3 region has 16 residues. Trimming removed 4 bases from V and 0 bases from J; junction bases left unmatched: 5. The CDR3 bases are TGTGCCAGCAGTTCAACCGGGACAGGGGACCAAGAGACCCAGTACTTC. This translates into CASSSTGTGDQETQYF.

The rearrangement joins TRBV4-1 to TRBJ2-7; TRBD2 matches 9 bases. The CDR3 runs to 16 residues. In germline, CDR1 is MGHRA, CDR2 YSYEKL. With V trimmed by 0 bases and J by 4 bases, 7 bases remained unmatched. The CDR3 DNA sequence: TGCGCCAGCAGCCAAGACTGGGCGGGAGGGTATTACGAGCAGTACTTC. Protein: CASSQDWAGGYYEQYF.

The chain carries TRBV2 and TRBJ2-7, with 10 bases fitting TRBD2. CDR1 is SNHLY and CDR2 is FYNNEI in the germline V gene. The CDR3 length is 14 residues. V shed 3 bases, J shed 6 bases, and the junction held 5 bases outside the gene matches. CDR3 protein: CASSELAGVGEQYF. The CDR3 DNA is TGTGCCAGCAGTGAGCTAGCGGGAGTAGGCGAGCAGTACTTC.

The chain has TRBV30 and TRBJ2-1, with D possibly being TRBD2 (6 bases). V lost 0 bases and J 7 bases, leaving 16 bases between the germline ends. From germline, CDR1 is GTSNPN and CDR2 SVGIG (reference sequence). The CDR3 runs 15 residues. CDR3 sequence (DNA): TGTGCCTGGAGTGTCACTAGTTGGGGGGAAAATGAGCAGTTCTTC. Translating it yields CAWSVTSWGENEQFF.

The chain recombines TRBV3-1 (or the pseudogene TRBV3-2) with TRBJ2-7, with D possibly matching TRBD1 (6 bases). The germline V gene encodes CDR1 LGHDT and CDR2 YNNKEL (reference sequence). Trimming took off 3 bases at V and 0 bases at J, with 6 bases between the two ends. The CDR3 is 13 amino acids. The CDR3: CASSHRGSYEQYF. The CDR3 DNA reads TGTGCCAGCAGCCACAGGGGCTCCTACGAGCAGTACTTC.

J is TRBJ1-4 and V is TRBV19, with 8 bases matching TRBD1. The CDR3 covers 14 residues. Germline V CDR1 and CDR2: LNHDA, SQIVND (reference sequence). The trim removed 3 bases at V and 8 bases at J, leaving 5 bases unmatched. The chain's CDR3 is CASSIGQGGEKLFF. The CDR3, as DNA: TGTGCCAGTAGTATTGGACAGGGTGGAGAAAAACTGTTTTTT.

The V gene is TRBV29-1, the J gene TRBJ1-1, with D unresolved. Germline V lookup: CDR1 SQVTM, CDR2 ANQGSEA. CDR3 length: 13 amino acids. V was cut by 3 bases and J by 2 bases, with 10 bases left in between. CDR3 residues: CSVDREVNTEAFF. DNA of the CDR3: TGCAGCGTTGACCGGGAAGTTAACACTGAAGCTTTCTTT.

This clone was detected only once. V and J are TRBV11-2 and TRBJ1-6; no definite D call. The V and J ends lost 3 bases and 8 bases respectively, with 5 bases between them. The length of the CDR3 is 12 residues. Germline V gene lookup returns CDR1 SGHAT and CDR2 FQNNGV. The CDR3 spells CASSFIYSPLHF. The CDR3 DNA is TGTGCCAGCAGCTTTATTTATTCACCCCTCCACTTT.

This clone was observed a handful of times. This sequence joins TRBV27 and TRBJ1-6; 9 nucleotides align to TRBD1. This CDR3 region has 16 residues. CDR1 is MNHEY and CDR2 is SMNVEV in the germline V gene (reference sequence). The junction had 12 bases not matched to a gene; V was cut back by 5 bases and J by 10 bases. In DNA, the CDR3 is TGTGCCAGCAGTAGCCCCGGACAGGGGTGGAAGTCACCCCTCCACTTT. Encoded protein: CASSSPGQGWKSPLHF.

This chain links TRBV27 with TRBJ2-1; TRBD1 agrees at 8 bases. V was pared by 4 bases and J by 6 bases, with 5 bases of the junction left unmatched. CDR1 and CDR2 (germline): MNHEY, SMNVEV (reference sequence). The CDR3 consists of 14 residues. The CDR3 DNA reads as TGTGCCAGCAGTTCAGGGACAGGTCTCAATGAGCAGTTCTTC. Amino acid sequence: CASSSGTGLNEQFF.

In DNA form, the CDR3 reads TGCGCCAGCAGCTCGGACAGTGACGGAAACACCATATATTTT. Translation: CASSSDSDGNTIYF. This chain connects TRBV5-1 to TRBJ1-3, with D possibly matching TRBD1 (6 bases). Germline values: CDR1 SGHRS, CDR2 YFSETQ. CDR3 length: 14 residues. V lost 3 bases, J lost 4 bases, and 11 bases lay in between.

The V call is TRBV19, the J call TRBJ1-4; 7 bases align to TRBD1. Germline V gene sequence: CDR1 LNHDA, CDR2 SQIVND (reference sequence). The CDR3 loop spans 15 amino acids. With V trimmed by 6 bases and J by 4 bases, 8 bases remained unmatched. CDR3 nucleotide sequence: TGTGCCAGTAGGTTGGACAGGACGATTAATGAAAAACTGTTTTTT. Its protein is CASRLDRTINEKLFF.

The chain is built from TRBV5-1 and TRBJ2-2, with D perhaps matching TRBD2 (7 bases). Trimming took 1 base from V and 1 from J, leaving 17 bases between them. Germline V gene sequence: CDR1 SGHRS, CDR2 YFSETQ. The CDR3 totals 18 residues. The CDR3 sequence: CASSLHPGASGNTGELFF. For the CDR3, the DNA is TGCGCCAGCAGCTTGCACCCGGGGGCTAGCGGGAACACCGGGGAGCTGTTTTTT.

The CDR3: CSVDLLRGGRFGGYTF. CDR3 bases: TGCAGCGTTGACCTCCTGCGCGGAGGGAGGTTCGGGGGCTACACCTTC. V is TRBV29-1 and J is TRBJ1-2, with no clear D. The CDR3 covers 16 residues. Germline V gene data show CDR1 as SQVTM and CDR2 as ANQGSEA. Trimming removed 3 bases at V and 8 bases at J, with 25 bases between.

The CDR3 DNA sequence: TGTGCCAGCAAAAGAGCGGACCAAGAGACCCAGTACTTC. This gives the protein CASKRADQETQYF. V is TRBV12-3 or TRBV12-4 and J is TRBJ2-5; D is possibly TRBD2 (5 bases). The CDR3 is 13 amino acids. V was cut by 7 bases and J by 0 bases, with 9 bases left in between.

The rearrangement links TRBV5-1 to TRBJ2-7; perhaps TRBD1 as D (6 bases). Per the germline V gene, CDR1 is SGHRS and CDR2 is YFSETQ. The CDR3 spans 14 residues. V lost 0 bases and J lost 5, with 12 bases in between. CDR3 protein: CASSLDRVPDEQYF. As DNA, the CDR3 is TGCGCCAGCAGCTTGGACAGGGTTCCGGACGAGCAGTACTTC.

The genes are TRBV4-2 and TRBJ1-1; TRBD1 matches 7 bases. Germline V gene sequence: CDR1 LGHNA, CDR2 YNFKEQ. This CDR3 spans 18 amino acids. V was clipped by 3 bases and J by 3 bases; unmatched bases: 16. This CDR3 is CASSQRQGMRLWDTEAFF. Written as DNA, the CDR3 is TGTGCCAGCAGCCAGCGACAGGGTATGAGGCTTTGGGACACTGAAGCTTTCTTT.

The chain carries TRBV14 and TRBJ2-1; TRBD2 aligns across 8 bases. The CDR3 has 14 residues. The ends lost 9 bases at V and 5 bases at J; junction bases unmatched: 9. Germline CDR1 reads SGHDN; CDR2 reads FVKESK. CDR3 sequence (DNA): TGTGCCAGTGGAACTCGGGAGGGGGACAATGAGCAGTTCTTC. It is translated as CASGTREGDNEQFF.

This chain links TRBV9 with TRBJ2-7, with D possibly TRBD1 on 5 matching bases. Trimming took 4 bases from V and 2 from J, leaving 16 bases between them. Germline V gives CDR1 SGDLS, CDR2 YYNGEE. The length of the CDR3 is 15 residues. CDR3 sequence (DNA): TGTGCCAGCAGCATTCGACAGAGCCCGCCCTACGAGCAGTACTTC. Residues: CASSIRQSPPYEQYF. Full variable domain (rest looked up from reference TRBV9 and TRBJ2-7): DSGVTQTPKHLITATGQRVTLRCSPRSGDLSVYWYQQSLDQGLQFLIQYYNGEERAKGNILERFSAQQFPDLHSELNLSSLELGDSALYFCASSIRQSPPYEQYFGPGTRLTVT.

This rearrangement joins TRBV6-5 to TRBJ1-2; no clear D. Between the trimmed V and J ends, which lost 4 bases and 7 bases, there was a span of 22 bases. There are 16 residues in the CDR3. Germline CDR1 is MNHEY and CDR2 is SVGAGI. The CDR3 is CASSSGGGTLSGGYTF. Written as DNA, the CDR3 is TGTGCCAGCAGTTCCGGCGGAGGAACTCTTTCCGGTGGCTACACCTTC.

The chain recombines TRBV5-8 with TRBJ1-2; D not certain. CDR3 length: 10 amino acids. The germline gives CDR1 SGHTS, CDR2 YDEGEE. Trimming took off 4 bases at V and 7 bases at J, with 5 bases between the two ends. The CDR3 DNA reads TGTGCCAGCAGCATCATTGGCTACACCTTC. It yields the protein CASSIIGYTF.

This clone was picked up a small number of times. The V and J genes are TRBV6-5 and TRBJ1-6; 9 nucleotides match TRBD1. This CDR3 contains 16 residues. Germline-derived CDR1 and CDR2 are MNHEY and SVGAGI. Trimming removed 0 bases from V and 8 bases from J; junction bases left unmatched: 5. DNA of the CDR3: TGTGCCAGCAGTTACTCCACAGGGGGCCGGGATTCACCCCTCCACTTT. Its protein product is CASSYSTGGRDSPLHF.